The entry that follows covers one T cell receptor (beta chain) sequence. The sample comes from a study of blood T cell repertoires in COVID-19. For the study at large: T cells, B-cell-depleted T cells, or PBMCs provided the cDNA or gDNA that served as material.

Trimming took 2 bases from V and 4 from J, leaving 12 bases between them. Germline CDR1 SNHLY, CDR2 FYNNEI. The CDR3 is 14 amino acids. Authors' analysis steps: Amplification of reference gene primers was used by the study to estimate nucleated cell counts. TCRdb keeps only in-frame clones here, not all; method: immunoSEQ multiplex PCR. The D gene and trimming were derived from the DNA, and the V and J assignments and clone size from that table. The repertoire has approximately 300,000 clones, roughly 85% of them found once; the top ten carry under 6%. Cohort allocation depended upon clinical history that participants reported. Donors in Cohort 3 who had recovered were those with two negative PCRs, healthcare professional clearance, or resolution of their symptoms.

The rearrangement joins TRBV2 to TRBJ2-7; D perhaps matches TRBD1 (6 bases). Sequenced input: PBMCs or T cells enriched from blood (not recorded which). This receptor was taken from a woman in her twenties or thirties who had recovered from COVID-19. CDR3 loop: CASSELGAGYEQYF. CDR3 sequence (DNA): TGTGCCAGCAGTGAACTGGGGGCCGGGTACGAGCAGTACTTC.